Below, 8 T cell receptor beta chains from the same sample are listed, as sequenced in a study of blood T cell repertoires in COVID-19. Repertoires were generated with immunoSEQ multiplex PCR, while TCRdb's copy carries only in-frame clones and drops some. The sample shows 200,000 to 300,000 clones, about 83% of them seen only once. Sequencing was done on a sample of peripheral blood. The source is an elderly man with acute or convalescent COVID-19.

V is TRBV5-8 and J is TRBJ1-5; D gene uncertain. The CDR3 is 16 residues long. V lost 1 base and J lost 4, with 15 bases in between. In germline, CDR1 is SGHTS, CDR2 YDEGEE. CDR3 nucleotide sequence: TGTGCCAGCAGCTTGATCATAGCGACCGATAATCAGCCCCAGCATTTT. Its translation is CASSLIIATDNQPQHF.

The gene calls are TRBV3-1 (or the pseudogene TRBV3-2) and TRBJ2-7, with a weak D call TRBD1 (6 bases). This CDR3 comprises 13 residues. Germline lookup yields CDR1 LGHDT and CDR2 YNNKEL (reference sequence). Trimming took off 3 bases at V and 3 bases at J, with 9 bases between the two ends. The CDR3 DNA is TGTGCCAGCAGCCATTCGACAGGCTACGAGCAGTACTTC. Amino acids: CASSHSTGYEQYF.

The chain links TRBV9 to TRBJ1-2; the D is unclear. This CDR3 is built from 14 residues. The V end was cut by 1 base, the J end by 3 bases, with 10 bases between. Germline CDR1 is SGDLS and CDR2 is YYNGEE. Here the CDR3 reads CASSVPGNDYGYTF. The CDR3 DNA reads TGTGCCAGCAGCGTACCGGGGAATGACTATGGCTACACCTTC.

This sequence joins TRBV7-2 and TRBJ1-3; TRBD1 might be the D (5 bases). V was pared by 5 bases and J by 0 bases, with 11 bases between. The length of the CDR3 is 15 residues. Germline V gene data show CDR1 as SGHTA and CDR2 as FQGNSA. The chain's CDR3 is CASSRDSSSGNTIYF. The CDR3 DNA is TGTGCCAGCAGCCGCGACAGTAGCTCTGGAAACACCATATATTTT.

The chain is built from TRBV20-1 and TRBJ1-4; D call uncertain. Trimming stripped 2 bases from V and 8 bases from J, with 6 bases between. Per the germline V gene, CDR1 is DFQATT and CDR2 is SNEGSKA (reference sequence). This CDR3 is 11 amino acids long. The CDR3 bases are TGCAGTGCTAGATGGCGGGAAAAACTGTTTTTT. This codes for CSARWREKLFF.

The chain is built from TRBV11-2 and TRBJ1-3; D might be TRBD1 (5 bases). The CDR3 length is 17 residues. The germline CDR1 and CDR2 sequences are SGHAT and FQNNGV. V was clipped by 1 base and J by 0 bases, with 13 bases between them. The CDR3 region is CASSLGQTLLSGNTIYF. CDR3 nucleotides: TGTGCCAGCAGCTTAGGACAGACACTGCTCTCTGGAAACACCATATATTTT.

This chain uses TRBV28 with TRBJ2-7; no clear D. This CDR3 is 12 amino acids long. Germline CDR1 reads MDHEN; CDR2 reads SYDVKM. Deletions cut 4 bases from V and 7 bases from J, with 11 bases between. The CDR3 DNA reads TGTGCCAGCAGTTCCGGCCCTAGGGAGCAGTACTTC. Protein: CASSSGPREQYF.

The V call is TRBV24-1, the J call TRBJ2-7; 7 bases map to TRBD2. This CDR3 comprises 12 residues. Germline loops: CDR1 KGHDR, CDR2 SFDVKD. The V segment lost 6 bases and the J segment 3 bases; nucleotides outside the gene matches: 1. Here the CDR3 DNA reads TGTGCCACCAGTCGGGGGGACTACGAGCAGTACTTC. Its translation: CATSRGDYEQYF.